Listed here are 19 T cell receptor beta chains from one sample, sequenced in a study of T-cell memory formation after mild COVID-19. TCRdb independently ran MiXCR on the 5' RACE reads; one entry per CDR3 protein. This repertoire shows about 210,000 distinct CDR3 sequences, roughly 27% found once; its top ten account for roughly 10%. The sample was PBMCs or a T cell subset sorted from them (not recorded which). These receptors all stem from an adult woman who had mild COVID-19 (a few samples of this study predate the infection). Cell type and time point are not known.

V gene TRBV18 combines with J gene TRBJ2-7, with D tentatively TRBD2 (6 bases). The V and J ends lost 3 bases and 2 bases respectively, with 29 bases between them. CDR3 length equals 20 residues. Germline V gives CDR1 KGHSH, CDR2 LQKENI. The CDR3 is CASSPFPPNWDLEGAYEQYF. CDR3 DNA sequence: TGTGCCAGCTCACCCTTCCCTCCGAACTGGGACCTGGAGGGAGCCTACGAGCAGTACTTC.

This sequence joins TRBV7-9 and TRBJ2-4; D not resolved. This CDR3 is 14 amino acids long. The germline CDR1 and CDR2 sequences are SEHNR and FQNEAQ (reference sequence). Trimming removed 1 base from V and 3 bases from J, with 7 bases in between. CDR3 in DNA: TGTGCCAGCAGCTTAGACGGCAGCAAAAACATTCAGTACTTC. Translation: CASSLDGSKNIQYF.

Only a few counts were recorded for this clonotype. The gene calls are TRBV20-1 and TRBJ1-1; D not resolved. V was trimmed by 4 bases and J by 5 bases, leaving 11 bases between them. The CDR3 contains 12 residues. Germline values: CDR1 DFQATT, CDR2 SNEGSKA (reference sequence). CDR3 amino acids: CSAMDDETEAFF. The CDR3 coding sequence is TGCAGTGCTATGGACGACGAGACTGAAGCTTTCTTT.

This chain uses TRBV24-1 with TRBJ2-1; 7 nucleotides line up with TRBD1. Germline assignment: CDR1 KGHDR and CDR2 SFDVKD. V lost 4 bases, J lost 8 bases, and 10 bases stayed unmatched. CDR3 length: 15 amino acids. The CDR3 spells CATSDPTGQAHEQFF. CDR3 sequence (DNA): TGTGCCACCAGTGACCCTACTGGACAGGCCCATGAGCAGTTCTTC.

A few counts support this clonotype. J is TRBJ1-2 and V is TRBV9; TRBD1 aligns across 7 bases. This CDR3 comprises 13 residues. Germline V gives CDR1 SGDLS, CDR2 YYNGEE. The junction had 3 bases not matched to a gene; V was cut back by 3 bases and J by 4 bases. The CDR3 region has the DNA TGTGCCAGCAGCGGAGGGACAGTCTATGGCTACACCTTC. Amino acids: CASSGGTVYGYTF.

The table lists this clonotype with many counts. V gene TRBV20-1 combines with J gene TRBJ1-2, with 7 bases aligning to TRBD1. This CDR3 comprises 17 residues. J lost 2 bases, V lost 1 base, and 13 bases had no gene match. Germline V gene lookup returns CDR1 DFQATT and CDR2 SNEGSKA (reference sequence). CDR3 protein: CSARAPETGTANYGYTF. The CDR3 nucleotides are TGCAGTGCTAGAGCCCCCGAAACGGGGACAGCGAACTATGGCTACACCTTC.

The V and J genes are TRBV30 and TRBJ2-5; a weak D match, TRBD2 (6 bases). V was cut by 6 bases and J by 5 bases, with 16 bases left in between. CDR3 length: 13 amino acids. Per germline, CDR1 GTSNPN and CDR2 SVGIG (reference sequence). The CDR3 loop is CACQPPSGETQYF. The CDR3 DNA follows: TGTGCCTGCCAACCGCCCAGCGGGGAGACCCAGTACTTC.

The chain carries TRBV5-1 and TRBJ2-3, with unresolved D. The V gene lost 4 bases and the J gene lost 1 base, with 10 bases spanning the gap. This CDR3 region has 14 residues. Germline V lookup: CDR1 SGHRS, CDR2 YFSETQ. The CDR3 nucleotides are TGCGCCAGCAGCCTCATTGAAGGCACAGATACGCAGTATTTT. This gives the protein CASSLIEGTDTQYF.

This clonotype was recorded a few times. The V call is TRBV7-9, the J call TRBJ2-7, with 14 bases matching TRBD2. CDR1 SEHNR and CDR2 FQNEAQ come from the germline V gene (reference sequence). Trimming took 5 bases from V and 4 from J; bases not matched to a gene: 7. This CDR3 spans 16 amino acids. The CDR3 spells CASSPRTSGRRYEQYF. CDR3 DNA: TGTGCCAGCAGCCCTAGGACTAGCGGGAGGAGGTACGAGCAGTACTTC.

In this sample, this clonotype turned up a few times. CDR3 sequence reads: CASSLGRKADTQYF. CDR3 nucleotides: TGTGCCAGCAGTTTAGGGAGGAAGGCAGATACGCAGTATTTT. This rearrangement joins TRBV12-3 or TRBV12-4 to TRBJ2-3; tentative D call: TRBD2 (5 bases). The germline V and J ends were trimmed by 1 base and 4 bases, with 9 bases remaining between them. This CDR3 contains 14 residues.

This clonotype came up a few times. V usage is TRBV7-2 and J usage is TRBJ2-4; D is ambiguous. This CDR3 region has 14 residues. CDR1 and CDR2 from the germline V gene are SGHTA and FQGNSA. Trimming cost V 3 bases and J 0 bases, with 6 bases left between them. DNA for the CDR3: TGTGCCAGCAGCTTTAGACTAGCCAAAAACATTCAGTACTTC. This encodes CASSFRLAKNIQYF.

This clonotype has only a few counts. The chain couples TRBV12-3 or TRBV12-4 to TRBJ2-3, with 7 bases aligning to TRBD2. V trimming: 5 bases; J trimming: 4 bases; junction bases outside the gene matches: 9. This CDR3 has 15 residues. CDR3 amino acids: CASSPLATSPDTQYF. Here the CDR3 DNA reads TGTGCCAGCAGTCCACTCGCGACTAGCCCAGATACGCAGTATTTT.

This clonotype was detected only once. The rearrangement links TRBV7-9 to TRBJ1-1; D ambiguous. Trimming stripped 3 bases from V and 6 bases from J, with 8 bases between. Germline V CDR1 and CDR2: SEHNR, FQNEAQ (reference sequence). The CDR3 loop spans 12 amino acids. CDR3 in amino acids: CASSFRAPEAFF. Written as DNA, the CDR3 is TGTGCCAGCAGCTTCCGTGCCCCTGAAGCTTTCTTT.

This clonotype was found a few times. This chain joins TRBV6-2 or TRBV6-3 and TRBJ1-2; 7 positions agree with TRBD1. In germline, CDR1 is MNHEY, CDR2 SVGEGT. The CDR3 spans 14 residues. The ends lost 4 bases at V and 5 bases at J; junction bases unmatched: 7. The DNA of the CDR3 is TGTGCCAGCAGTTTCCTGGGGACAGTGTATGGCTACACCTTC. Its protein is CASSFLGTVYGYTF.

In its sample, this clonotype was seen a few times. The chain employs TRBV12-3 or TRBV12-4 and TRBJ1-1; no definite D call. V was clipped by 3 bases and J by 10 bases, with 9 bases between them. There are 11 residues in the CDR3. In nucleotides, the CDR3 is TGTGCCAGCAGTTTGACCTTAGGAGCTTTCTTT. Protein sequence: CASSLTLGAFF.

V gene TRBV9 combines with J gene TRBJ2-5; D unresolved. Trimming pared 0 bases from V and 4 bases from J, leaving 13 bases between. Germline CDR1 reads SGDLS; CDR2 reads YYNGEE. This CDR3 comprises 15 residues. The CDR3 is CASSVEGKFVETQYF. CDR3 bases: TGTGCCAGCAGCGTAGAAGGGAAATTTGTAGAGACCCAGTACTTC.

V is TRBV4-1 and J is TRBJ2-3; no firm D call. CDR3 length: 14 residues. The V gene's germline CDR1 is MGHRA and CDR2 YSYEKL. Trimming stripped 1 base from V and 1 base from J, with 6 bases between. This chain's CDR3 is CASSQVGGTDTQYF. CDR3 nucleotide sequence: TGCGCCAGCAGCCAAGTAGGAGGCACAGATACGCAGTATTTT.

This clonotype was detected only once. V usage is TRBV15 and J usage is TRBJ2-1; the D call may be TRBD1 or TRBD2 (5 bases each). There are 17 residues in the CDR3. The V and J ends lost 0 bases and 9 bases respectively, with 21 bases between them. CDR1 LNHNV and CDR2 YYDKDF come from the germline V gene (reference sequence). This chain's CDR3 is CATSRDPKGLAPGEQFF. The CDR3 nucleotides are TGTGCCACCAGCAGAGATCCTAAGGGGCTAGCACCAGGTGAGCAGTTCTTC.

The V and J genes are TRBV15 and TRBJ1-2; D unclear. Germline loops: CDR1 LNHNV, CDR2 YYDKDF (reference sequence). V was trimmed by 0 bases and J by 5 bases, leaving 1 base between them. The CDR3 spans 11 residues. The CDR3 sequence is CATSRDYGYTF. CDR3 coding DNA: TGTGCCACCAGCAGAGATTATGGCTACACCTTC.